These 25 T cell receptor beta chains were sequenced from one sample in a study of post-analysis software for immune sequencing data. Study findings and constraints: TRBV5-6, TRBV5-1 and TRBV20-1 belonged to a set of roughly five TRBV segments that were more frequent in patients than controls.

These receptors' targets are unknown. Prepared TCR beta cDNA libraries contained unique molecular identifiers. Each CDR3 protein is one row after TCRdb ran MiXCR on the PCR reads. The table includes about 770,000 distinct CDR3 sequences, about half detected once. The source material was blood. The receptors shown here come from a girl between 5 and 17 years old with multiple sclerosis.

The chain recombines TRBV29-1 with TRBJ2-5; D is ambiguous. The V end lost 3 bases, the J end lost 7 bases, and 18 bases lay between the germline ends. This CDR3 region has 14 residues. The V gene's germline CDR1 is SQVTM and CDR2 ANQGSEA. As DNA, the CDR3 is TGCAGCGTTGAGGATCCCGAGATTGAAGGGACCCAGTACTTC. Translated: CSVEDPEIEGTQYF.

This CDR3 is CASSLAPTSVNIQYF. The CDR3 DNA follows: TGTGCCAGCAGCTTAGCCCCGACTAGCGTAAACATTCAGTACTTC. This chain uses TRBV7-9 with TRBJ2-7; 8 bases map to TRBD2. The DNA matches TRBJ2-4 better at its end, which makes the J call doubtful. The germline V gene encodes CDR1 SEHNR and CDR2 FQNEAQ (reference sequence). The CDR3 totals 15 residues.

The CDR3 sequence: CASSSLPGYQETQYF. The CDR3 DNA follows: TGTGCCAGCAGTTCACTACCAGGGTACCAAGAGACCCAGTACTTC. The chain is built from TRBV27 and TRBJ2-5; possibly TRBD1 for D (5 bases). The CDR3 spans 15 residues. V was trimmed by 4 bases and J by 0 bases, leaving 12 bases between them. Germline lookup yields CDR1 MNHEY and CDR2 SMNVEV (reference sequence).

The V and J genes are TRBV7-3 and TRBJ2-3, with TRBD2 matching over 9 bases. The CDR3 is 14 amino acids. Germline loops: CDR1 SGHTA, CDR2 FQGTGA. Germline trimming cut 5 bases from V and 6 bases from J; bases unmatched to any gene: 6. CDR3 DNA sequence: TGTGCCAGCAGCCCCAGCGGGGGGCAGGATACGCAGTATTTT. It encodes CASSPSGGQDTQYF.

V gene TRBV4-1 combines with J gene TRBJ2-5, with 12 positions matching TRBD2. Germline V CDR1 and CDR2: MGHRA, YSYEKL. The CDR3 consists of 19 residues. The trim removed 0 bases at V and 2 bases at J, leaving 10 bases unmatched. CDR3 sequence (DNA): TGCGCCAGCAGCCAAGACTTACTAGCGGGAGGTCTAAATCAAGAGACCCAGTACTTC. Residues: CASSQDLLAGGLNQETQYF.

This clonotype occurred a few times. The chain joins TRBV12-3 or TRBV12-4 to TRBJ1-1; tentatively, D is TRBD1 (6 bases). The CDR3 loop spans 15 amino acids. Trimming took off 7 bases at V and 0 bases at J, with 15 bases between the two ends. The CDR3 spells CASTIPGHMNTEAFF. The DNA for the CDR3 is TGTGCCAGCACCATTCCGGGACATATGAACACTGAAGCTTTCTTT.

The chain couples TRBV20-1 to TRBJ2-3, with no clear D. The length of the CDR3 is 15 residues. Trimming took off 5 bases at V and 2 bases at J, with 17 bases between the two ends. Per the germline V gene, CDR1 is DFQATT and CDR2 is SNEGSKA (reference sequence). The CDR3: CSAPVGRSHTDTQYF. CDR3 DNA sequence: TGCAGTGCTCCAGTCGGGCGGAGCCACACAGATACGCAGTATTTT.

V gene TRBV29-1 combines with J gene TRBJ1-2, with no clear D. CDR1 is SQVTM, CDR2 ANQGSEA, per germline. The CDR3 is 13 amino acids. Trimming removed 4 bases at V and 3 bases at J, with 12 bases between. Here the CDR3 DNA reads TGCAGCGTTGTCGAGGGCGCACACTATGGCTACACCTTC. Amino acids: CSVVEGAHYGYTF.

The chain carries TRBV28 and TRBJ2-5; 7 positions agree with TRBD2. The DNA end is more similar to TRBJ2-7, so the J call may be wrong. The CDR3 length is 13 residues. The germline V gene has CDR1 MDHEN and CDR2 SYDVKM. The CDR3 protein is CASSFSGGNEQYF. The DNA of the CDR3 is TGTGCCAGCAGTTTTTCGGGGGGAAACGAGCAGTACTTC.

A few counts support this clonotype. This sequence joins TRBV3-1 and TRBJ2-1, with 7 bases matching TRBD2. V shed 0 bases and J 13 bases; nucleotides not matched to a gene: 6. The CDR3 extends over 13 amino acids. Germline V gene data show CDR1 as LGHDT and CDR2 as YNNKEL (reference sequence). In nucleotides, the CDR3 is TGTGCCAGCAGCCAAGATCCCCGGGGGGAACAGTTCTTC. Translation: CASSQDPRGEQFF.

The CDR3 is CASRLAGPPYEQYF. Here the CDR3 DNA reads TGTGCCAGCAGGCTAGCGGGACCTCCTTACGAGCAGTACTTC. The gene calls are TRBV7-9 and TRBJ2-7; TRBD2 matches at 9 bases. CDR1 is SEHNR, CDR2 FQNEAQ, per germline (reference sequence). This CDR3 has 14 residues. V was clipped by 6 bases and J by 4 bases; unmatched bases: 7.

The chain carries TRBV20-1 and TRBJ2-5, with D hard to call. The CDR3 covers 12 residues. The V and J ends lost 6 bases and 2 bases respectively, with 10 bases between them. In germline, CDR1 is DFQATT, CDR2 SNEGSKA (reference sequence). CDR3 DNA sequence: TGCAGTGCCATAGCATTGCAAGAGACCCAGTACTTC. This sequence encodes CSAIALQETQYF.

This clonotype was counted ten times or more. The chain couples TRBV29-1 to TRBJ1-2, with 9 bases lining up with TRBD1. The germline V gene encodes CDR1 SQVTM and CDR2 ANQGSEA. V shed 4 bases and J 3 bases; nucleotides not matched to a gene: 6. This CDR3 is built from 14 residues. CDR3 protein: CSVGGTGTDYGYTF. The CDR3, as DNA: TGCAGCGTTGGAGGGACAGGGACGGACTATGGCTACACCTTC.

The V and J genes are TRBV2 and TRBJ2-1, with D possibly being TRBD1 (5 bases). Trimming removed 1 base at V and 9 bases at J, with 10 bases between. This CDR3 contains 13 residues. CDR1 is SNHLY, CDR2 FYNNEI, per germline. CDR3 sequence (DNA): TGTGCCAGCAGTGAAGGGCGACAGCTTGAGCAGTTCTTC. It yields the protein CASSEGRQLEQFF.

This clonotype was counted between two and nine times. The chain is built from TRBV6-2 or TRBV6-3 and TRBJ2-3, with 11 bases aligning to TRBD2. This CDR3 has 18 residues. The germline V gene has CDR1 MNHEY and CDR2 SVGEGT. V trimming: 2 bases; J trimming: 3 bases; junction bases outside the gene matches: 10. CDR3 residues: CASSYPRLAGGPTDTQYF. CDR3 in DNA: TGTGCCAGCAGTTACCCGAGATTAGCGGGAGGGCCGACAGATACGCAGTATTTT.

The chain couples TRBV4-1 to TRBJ2-7, with D unclear. The V gene's germline CDR1 is MGHRA and CDR2 YSYEKL. CDR3 length equals 16 residues. Trimming shortened V by 0 bases and J by 2 bases, and 14 bases separated the two germline ends. The CDR3 protein is CASSQESGRLAYEQYF. CDR3 nucleotides: TGCGCCAGCAGCCAAGAATCAGGACGCCTGGCCTACGAGCAGTACTTC.

The V gene is TRBV27, the J gene TRBJ1-1, with unresolved D. The V end lost 4 bases, the J end lost 4 bases, and 13 bases lay between the germline ends. Germline assignment: CDR1 MNHEY and CDR2 SMNVEV (reference sequence). The CDR3 totals 14 residues. CDR3 coding DNA: TGTGCCAGCAGTTCCGGACTCCCCGTCACTGAAGCTTTCTTT. Its protein product is CASSSGLPVTEAFF.

This clonotype came up many times. V gene TRBV10-3 combines with J gene TRBJ1-5; 9 nucleotides match TRBD1. CDR1 is ENHRY and CDR2 is SYGVKD in the germline V gene. V lost 3 bases and J lost 6; bases outside the gene matches: 9. This CDR3 contains 16 residues. The CDR3 reads CAISDAQGASSQPQHF. The CDR3, as DNA: TGTGCCATCAGTGACGCACAGGGGGCCAGTAGTCAGCCCCAGCATTTT.

V and J are TRBV7-6 and TRBJ1-4; D not resolved. This CDR3 contains 14 residues. V lost 2 bases and J lost 6, with 10 bases in between. CDR1 is SGHVS and CDR2 is FNYEAQ in the germline V gene. CDR3: CASSLRPLDEKLFF. The DNA for the CDR3 is TGTGCCAGCAGCTTAAGACCTCTGGATGAAAAACTGTTTTTT.

This chain connects TRBV4-1 to TRBJ2-5; tentative D call: TRBD1 (5 bases). Germline V gene sequence: CDR1 MGHRA, CDR2 YSYEKL. The CDR3 length is 17 residues. With 0 bases removed from V and 4 bases from J, the gap between germline ends came to 18 bases. The CDR3 nucleotides are TGCGCCAGCAGCCAAGATGAAGGGGCCCACAAGGGAGAGACCCAGTACTTC. Residues: CASSQDEGAHKGETQYF.

This clonotype was observed many times. The J gene is TRBJ2-7, the V gene TRBV2; D uncertain. The CDR3 contains 13 residues. The germline V gene has CDR1 SNHLY and CDR2 FYNNEI. V lost 11 bases and J 5 bases, leaving 19 bases between the germline ends. The CDR3 loop reads CAGSAVGIHEQYF. The CDR3 bases are TGTGCCGGATCAGCAGTAGGGATCCACGAGCAGTACTTC. Full variable domain (rest looked up from reference TRBV2 and TRBJ2-7): EPEVTQTPSHQVTQMGQEVILRCVPISNHLYFYWYRQILGQKVEFLVSFYNNEISEKSEIFDDQFSVERPDGSNFTLKIRSTKLEDSAMYFCAGSAVGIHEQYFGPGTRLTVT.

This clonotype was counted only a few times. In DNA, the CDR3 is TGCGCCAGCAGCAAGACTAGCCCGAACACCGGGGAGCTGTTTTTT. Translated, it gives CASSKTSPNTGELFF. The rearrangement uses TRBV5-1 and TRBJ2-2, with TRBD2 matching over 7 bases. Germline V CDR1 and CDR2: SGHRS, YFSETQ. CDR3 length: 15 residues. V lost 4 bases, J lost 0 bases, and 3 bases stayed unmatched.

V usage is TRBV6-5 and J usage is TRBJ1-2; D remains unclear. The germline V gene encodes CDR1 MNHEY and CDR2 SVGAGI. Trimming cost V 4 bases and J 1 base, with 13 bases left between them. The CDR3 contains 15 residues. For the CDR3, the DNA is TGTGCCAGCAGTTCCCCCGGACGGGATAACTATGGCTACACCTTC. This gives the protein CASSSPGRDNYGYTF.

This clonotype was seen a few times. The chain is built from TRBV12-3 or TRBV12-4 and TRBJ2-1; 9 bases align to TRBD1. The CDR3 covers 14 residues. Germline trimming cut 6 bases from V and 4 bases from J; bases unmatched to any gene: 4. The CDR3 protein is CASRLGTGYNEQFF. For the CDR3, the DNA is TGTGCCAGCAGACTAGGGACAGGGTACAATGAGCAGTTCTTC.

The chain links TRBV15 to TRBJ2-7; D gene uncertain. Trimming cost V 0 bases and J 2 bases, with 11 bases left between them. This CDR3 contains 15 residues. Looked up from germline, CDR1 is LNHNV and CDR2 is YYDKDF (reference sequence). The CDR3 reads CATSRDRAAAYEQYF. As DNA, the CDR3 is TGTGCCACCAGCAGAGATAGGGCGGCAGCCTACGAGCAGTACTTC.